This T cell receptor beta chain came from a study of blood T cells in healthy people across ages. About the research overall: Researchers report that template switching captured about one barcoded beta molecule per two T cells.

The sample holds a few counts of this clonotype. Antigen: not known. The V gene's germline CDR1 is MNHNS and CDR2 SASEGT. Trimming removed 2 bases at V and 3 bases at J, with 17 bases between. This CDR3 is 16 amino acids long. Primers used in a second PCR of about 6 to 11 cycles were a sample-barcoded 5' primer and a J-beta primer mix. Each cDNA molecule received a tag from a template-switch adaptor that had 12 random nucleotides. TCRdb itself ran the 5' RACE reads through MiXCR, one entry per CDR3 protein. The data contain more than 1 million distinct CDR3 sequences, roughly 45% of them seen just once; the ten biggest clones take up approximately 17%. Whole-study findings and limits: Naive and antigen-experienced cells could not be conclusively compared, given unsorted PBMCs. There were more naive CD4+ cells and higher diversity in long-lived donors than in aged donors.

This clonotype originated in a woman aged 55-69 years in good health. The rearrangement uses TRBV6-1 and TRBJ2-7; either TRBD1 or TRBD2 may supply D (6 bases each). The sequenced material came from blood. The CDR3 is CASSEPTGGWYYEQYF. The DNA of the CDR3 is TGTGCCAGCAGTGAACCTACCGGGGGCTGGTACTACGAGCAGTACTTC.